One sample yielded the 14 T cell receptor beta chains listed below, sequenced in a study of T cells after yellow fever vaccination. Each CDR3 protein is one row after TCRdb ran MiXCR on the 5' RACE reads. The sample gives over 100,000 distinct CDR3 sequences, 8.4% of which show up once; 25% is in the top ten. The source material was CD8+ T cells sorted from PBMCs, sampled 45 days after the yellow fever booster vaccination. The receptor set was obtained from a man aged 25 to 40 who received the YFV17D yellow fever vaccine.

This clonotype has just a few counts. The rearrangement uses TRBV19 and TRBJ2-7; no clear D gene. CDR1 is LNHDA and CDR2 is SQIVND in the germline V gene (reference sequence). The CDR3 sequence is 13 residues long. Deletions cut 5 bases from V and 0 bases from J, with 8 bases between. CDR3 nucleotide sequence: TGTGCCAGTAGTGCAACAGTCTCCTACGAGCAGTACTTC. Amino acids: CASSATVSYEQYF.

This clonotype was found many times. V is TRBV27 and J is TRBJ2-7; 9 bases are a match to TRBD2. The germline gives CDR1 MNHEY, CDR2 SMNVEV (reference sequence). Losses at the gene ends were 3 bases for V and 0 bases for J; bases not matched to a gene: 0. The CDR3 contains 14 residues. The CDR3 DNA reads TGTGCCAGCAGTTTGACTAGCGGCTCCTACGAGCAGTACTTC. It yields the protein CASSLTSGSYEQYF.

This clonotype was seen ten or more times. The rearrangement joins TRBV4-2 to TRBJ2-1; D uncertain. Germline CDR1 LGHNA, CDR2 YNFKEQ. This CDR3 has 12 amino acids. V was trimmed by 0 bases and J by 10 bases, leaving 7 bases between them. The CDR3, as DNA: TGTGCCAGCAGCCAAGATTCCAACGAGCAGTTCTTC. Translation gives CASSQDSNEQFF.

Points on this clonotype: A much larger clone lies a single base off, so this may be a read error. This chain links TRBV10-3 with TRBJ1-5; D unresolved. From germline, CDR1 is ENHRY and CDR2 SYGVKD. The CDR3 consists of 14 residues. Trimming left V 3 bases short and J 7 bases short, with 13 bases between. The CDR3, as DNA: TGTGCCATCAGTGATCCCCTTATCAAGCAGCCCCAGCATTTT. Its translation is CAISDPLIKQPQHF.

This clonotype was counted many times. This chain links TRBV4-3 with TRBJ2-5; TRBD2 matches at 9 bases. CDR1 and CDR2 from the germline V gene are LGHNA and YSLEER. The CDR3 contains 17 residues. Trimming removed 0 bases from V and 3 bases from J; junction bases left unmatched: 8. CDR3 sequence: CASSQEWLREGEETQYF. CDR3 sequence (DNA): TGCGCCAGCAGCCAAGAGTGGTTGCGGGAGGGCGAAGAGACCCAGTACTTC.

This clonotype was counted ten times or more. This chain links TRBV11-2 with TRBJ2-1; tentatively, D is TRBD2 (6 bases). CDR3 length: 21 amino acids. Looked up from germline, CDR1 is SGHAT and CDR2 is FQNNGV. V gave up 3 bases and J gave up 6 bases, with 33 bases separating them. CDR3: CASSFLSGDFPRREQPNEQFF. The DNA for the CDR3 is TGTGCCAGCAGCTTCCTCTCGGGAGACTTCCCGAGGAGGGAGCAACCCAATGAGCAGTTCTTC.

This clonotype occurred many times. The V and J genes are TRBV20-1 and TRBJ2-1, with no clear D. The CDR3 is 15 residues long. The germline V and J ends were trimmed by 3 bases and 2 bases, with 14 bases remaining between them. The germline gives CDR1 DFQATT, CDR2 SNEGSKA (reference sequence). The chain's CDR3 is CSASVWGTTYNEQFF. DNA of the CDR3: TGCAGTGCTAGTGTGTGGGGTACCACCTACAATGAGCAGTTCTTC.

This clonotype was recorded at least ten times. J is TRBJ2-1 and V is TRBV12-3 or TRBV12-4; no definite D call. CDR3 length: 14 amino acids. The V end was cut by 4 bases, the J end by 4 bases, with 11 bases between. CDR3 sequence reads: CASSSWQRYNEQFF. The DNA for the CDR3 is TGTGCCAGCAGTTCGTGGCAGAGGTACAATGAGCAGTTCTTC.

The sample holds one count of this clonotype. The genes are TRBV18 and TRBJ2-7, with TRBD1 as a possible D gene (5 bases). This CDR3 is 14 amino acids long. The germline V and J ends were trimmed by 0 bases and 3 bases, with 9 bases remaining between them. Germline CDR1 and CDR2: KGHSH and LQKENI. The CDR3: CASSPPGRVYEQYF. CDR3 bases: TGTGCCAGCTCACCACCGGGCAGGGTCTACGAGCAGTACTTC.

This clonotype was found many times. The V call is TRBV6-5, the J call TRBJ2-3; 7 positions agree with TRBD2. The CDR3 covers 12 residues. CDR1 MNHEY and CDR2 SVGAGI come from the germline V gene. V shed 6 bases and J 7 bases; nucleotides not matched to a gene: 4. This CDR3 reads CASRASGNTQYF. Written as DNA, the CDR3 is TGTGCCAGCAGGGCTAGCGGTAATACGCAGTATTTT.

Many counts were recorded for this clonotype. The gene calls are TRBV7-6 and TRBJ2-3; 7 nucleotides agree with TRBD2. The CDR3 spans 18 residues. Germline CDR1 is SGHVS and CDR2 is FNYEAQ. With 3 bases clipped from V and 1 base from J, the junction kept 13 bases outside the gene matches. CDR3 amino acids: CASSFLQAAAGRTDTQYF. DNA for the CDR3: TGTGCCAGCAGCTTTTTGCAGGCTGCAGCGGGGCGCACAGATACGCAGTATTTT.

This clonotype was counted only a few times. The chain couples TRBV6-2 or TRBV6-3 to TRBJ2-2, with no clear D. CDR3 length equals 14 residues. Germline-derived CDR1 and CDR2 are MNHEY and SVGEGT. Trimming shortened V by 7 bases and J by 3 bases, and 12 bases separated the two germline ends. Here the CDR3 reads CASNPLSDTGELFF. The CDR3 coding sequence is TGTGCCAGCAACCCACTCTCCGACACCGGGGAGCTGTTTTTT.

This clonotype has a count of ten or more. The V call is TRBV6-5, the J call TRBJ1-5; D unclear. The CDR3 totals 13 residues. The germline CDR1 and CDR2 sequences are MNHEY and SVGAGI. V shed 2 bases and J shed 1 base, with 3 bases lying between them. The CDR3 loop reads CASSYRSNQPQHF. The CDR3 DNA follows: TGTGCCAGCAGTTACAGGAGCAATCAGCCCCAGCATTTT.

This clonotype appeared a few times. The gene calls are TRBV14 and TRBJ2-7; unclear D gene. Germline values: CDR1 SGHDN, CDR2 FVKESK. This CDR3 has 15 amino acids. V lost 1 base and J 0 bases, leaving 10 bases between the germline ends. The CDR3 region has the DNA TGTGCCAGCAGCCAAGTAAGGGTGTCCTCCTACGAGCAGTACTTC. It encodes CASSQVRVSSYEQYF.